This T cell receptor (beta chain) was sequenced in a study of T cell responses to AZD1222 COVID-19 vaccine. Study-level findings and limits: Possibly, clonal diversity was underestimated; donors were largely white British and included more females. The peak T cell response came first, and repertoires were sampled only after it. Baseline seropositivity occurred in only a handful of AZD1222 recipients. Variant regions that are unmutated are reportedly the target of nearly half of spike-specific TCRs.

Notes on this clone: Its antigen is unidentified.

Profiling relied on immunoSEQ multiplex PCR, and the TCRdb table lists in-frame clones only, not all of them. The table shows under 70,000 clones, with around 90% occurring only once. The clonotype was recovered from an adult who received the AZD1222 COVID-19 vaccine. Sample: peripheral blood, taken 28 days after the second AZD1222 dose.

CDR3 region: CASSPQGGTSGRTSTDTQYF. In nucleotides, the CDR3 is TGTGCCAGCAGTCCCCAGGGGGGGACTAGCGGGAGGACTAGCACAGATACGCAGTATTTT. This chain connects TRBV6-2 or TRBV6-3 to TRBJ2-3; TRBD2 matches at 15 bases. Looked up from germline, CDR1 is MNHEY and CDR2 is SVGEGT. V lost 5 bases, J lost 0 bases, and 12 bases stayed unmatched. The CDR3 totals 20 residues.